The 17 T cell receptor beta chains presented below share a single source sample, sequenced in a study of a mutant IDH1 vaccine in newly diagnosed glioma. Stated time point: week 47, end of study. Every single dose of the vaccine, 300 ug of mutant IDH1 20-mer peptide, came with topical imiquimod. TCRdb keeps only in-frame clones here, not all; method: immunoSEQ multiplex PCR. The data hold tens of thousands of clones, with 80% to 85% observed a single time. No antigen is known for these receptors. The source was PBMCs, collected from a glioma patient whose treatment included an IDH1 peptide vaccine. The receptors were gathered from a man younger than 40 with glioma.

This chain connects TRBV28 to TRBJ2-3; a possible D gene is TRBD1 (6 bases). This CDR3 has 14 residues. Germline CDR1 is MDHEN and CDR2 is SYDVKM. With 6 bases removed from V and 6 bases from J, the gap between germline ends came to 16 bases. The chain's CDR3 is CASSEQGKTDTQYF. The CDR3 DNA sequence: TGTGCCAGCAGCGAACAGGGAAAGACGGATACGCAGTATTTT.

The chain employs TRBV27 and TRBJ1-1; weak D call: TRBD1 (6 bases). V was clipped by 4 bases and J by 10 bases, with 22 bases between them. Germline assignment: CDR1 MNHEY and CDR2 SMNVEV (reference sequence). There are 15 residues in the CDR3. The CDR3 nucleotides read TGTGCCAGCAGTTCCTTGGGACAACGGGGCTCAGGAGCTTTCTTT. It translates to CASSSLGQRGSGAFF.

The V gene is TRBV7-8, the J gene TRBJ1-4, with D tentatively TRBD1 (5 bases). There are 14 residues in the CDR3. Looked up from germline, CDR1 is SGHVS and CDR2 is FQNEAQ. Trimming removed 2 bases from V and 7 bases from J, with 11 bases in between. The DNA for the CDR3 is TGTGCCAGCAGCTTACTTGCAGGGTTTGAAAAACTGTTTTTT. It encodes CASSLLAGFEKLFF.

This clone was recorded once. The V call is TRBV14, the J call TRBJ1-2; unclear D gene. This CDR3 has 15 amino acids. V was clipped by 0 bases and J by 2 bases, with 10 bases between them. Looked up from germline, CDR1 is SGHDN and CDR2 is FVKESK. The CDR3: CASSQEGRKNYGYTF. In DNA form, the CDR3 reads TGTGCCAGCAGCCAAGAGGGCAGGAAAAACTATGGCTACACCTTC.

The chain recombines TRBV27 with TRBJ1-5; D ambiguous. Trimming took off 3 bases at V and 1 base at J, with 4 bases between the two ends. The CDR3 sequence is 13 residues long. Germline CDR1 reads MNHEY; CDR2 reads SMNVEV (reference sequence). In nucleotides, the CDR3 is TGTGCCAGCAGTTTGGGCAGCAATCAGCCCCAGCATTTT. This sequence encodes CASSLGSNQPQHF.

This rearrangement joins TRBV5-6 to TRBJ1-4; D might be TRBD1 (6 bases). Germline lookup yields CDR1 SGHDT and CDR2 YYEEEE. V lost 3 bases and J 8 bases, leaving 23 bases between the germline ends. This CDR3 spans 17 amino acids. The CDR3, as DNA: TGTGCCAGCAGCTCGACTTTACAGGGAGTAAGACAGGAAAAACTGTTTTTT. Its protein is CASSSTLQGVRQEKLFF.

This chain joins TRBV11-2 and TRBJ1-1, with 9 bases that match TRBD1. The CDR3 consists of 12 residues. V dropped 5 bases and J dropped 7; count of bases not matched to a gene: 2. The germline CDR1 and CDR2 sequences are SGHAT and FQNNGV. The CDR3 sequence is CASSRQGVEAFF. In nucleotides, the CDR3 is TGTGCCAGCAGCCGACAGGGGGTTGAAGCTTTCTTT.

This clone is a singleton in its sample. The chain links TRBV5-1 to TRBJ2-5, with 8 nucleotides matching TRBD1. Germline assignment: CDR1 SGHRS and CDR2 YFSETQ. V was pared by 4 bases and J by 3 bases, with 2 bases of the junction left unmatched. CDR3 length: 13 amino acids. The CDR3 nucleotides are TGCGCCAGCAGCCAGGGGGCGGAAGAGACCCAGTACTTC. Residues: CASSQGAEETQYF.

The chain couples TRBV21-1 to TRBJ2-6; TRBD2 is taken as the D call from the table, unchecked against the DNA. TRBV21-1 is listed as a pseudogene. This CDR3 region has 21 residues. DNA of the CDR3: TGTGCCAGCAGCAAAGTTGAACCGGGACTAGCGCTCTTCTCTGGGGCCAACGTCCTGACTTTC. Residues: CASSKVEPGLALFSGANVLTF.

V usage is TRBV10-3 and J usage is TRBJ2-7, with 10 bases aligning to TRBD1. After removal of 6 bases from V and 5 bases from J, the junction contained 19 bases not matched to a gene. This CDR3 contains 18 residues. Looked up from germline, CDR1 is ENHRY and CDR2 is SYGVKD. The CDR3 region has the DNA TGTGCCATCAGGGAGACAGGGGGCTTGGGATCCCCGGGGAACGAGCAGTACTTC. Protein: CAIRETGGLGSPGNEQYF.

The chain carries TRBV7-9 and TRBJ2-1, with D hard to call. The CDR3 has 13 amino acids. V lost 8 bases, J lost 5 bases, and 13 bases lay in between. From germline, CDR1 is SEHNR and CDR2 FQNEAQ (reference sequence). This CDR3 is CASQVWIDNEQFF. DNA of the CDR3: TGTGCCAGCCAAGTGTGGATAGACAATGAGCAGTTCTTC.

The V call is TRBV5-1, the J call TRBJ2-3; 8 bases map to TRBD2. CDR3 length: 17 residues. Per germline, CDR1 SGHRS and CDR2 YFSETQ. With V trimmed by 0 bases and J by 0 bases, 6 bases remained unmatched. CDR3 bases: TGCGCCAGCAGCTTGGCCCGGAGCGGGGGTAGCACAGATACGCAGTATTTT. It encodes CASSLARSGGSTDTQYF.

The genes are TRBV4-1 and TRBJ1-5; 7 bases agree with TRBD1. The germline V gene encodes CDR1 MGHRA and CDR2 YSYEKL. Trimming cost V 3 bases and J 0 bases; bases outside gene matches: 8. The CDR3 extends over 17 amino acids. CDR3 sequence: CASSQGQFKDSNQPQHF. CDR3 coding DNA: TGCGCCAGCAGCCAGGGACAGTTTAAAGATAGCAATCAGCCCCAGCATTTT.

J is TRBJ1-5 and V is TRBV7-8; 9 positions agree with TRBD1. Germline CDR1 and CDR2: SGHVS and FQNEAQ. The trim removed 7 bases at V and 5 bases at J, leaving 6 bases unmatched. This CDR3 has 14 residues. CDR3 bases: TGTGCCAGCAAGAAGGGACAGGGAGATCAGCCCCAGCATTTT. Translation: CASKKGQGDQPQHF.

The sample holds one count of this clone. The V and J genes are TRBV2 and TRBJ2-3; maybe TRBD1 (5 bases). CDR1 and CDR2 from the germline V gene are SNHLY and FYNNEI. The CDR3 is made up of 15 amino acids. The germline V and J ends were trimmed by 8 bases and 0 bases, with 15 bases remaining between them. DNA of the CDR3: TGTGCCAGCCTAGGGGTAGCCGCTAGCACAGATACGCAGTATTTT. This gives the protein CASLGVAASTDTQYF.

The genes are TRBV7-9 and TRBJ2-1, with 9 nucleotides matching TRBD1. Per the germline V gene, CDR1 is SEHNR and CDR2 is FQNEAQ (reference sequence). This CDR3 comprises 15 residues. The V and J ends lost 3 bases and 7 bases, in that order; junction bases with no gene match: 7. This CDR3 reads CASSFTGGEWNEQFF. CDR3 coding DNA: TGTGCCAGCAGCTTTACAGGGGGCGAATGGAATGAGCAGTTCTTC.

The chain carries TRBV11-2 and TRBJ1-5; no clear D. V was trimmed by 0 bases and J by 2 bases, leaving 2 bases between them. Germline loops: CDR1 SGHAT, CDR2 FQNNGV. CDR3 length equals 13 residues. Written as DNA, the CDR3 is TGTGCCAGCAGCTTAGACCGCAATCAGCCCCAGCATTTT. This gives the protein CASSLDRNQPQHF.